This T cell receptor (beta chain) was found in a study of CD8+CD57+ T cells in acquired aplastic anemia. Study details: Sorted CD4+ and CD8+ cell DNA averaged 3.2 ug. Read counts for CD4+ cells (from healthy donors) averaged about 10 million.

The V end was cut by 5 bases, the J end by 2 bases, with 13 bases between. Per the germline V gene, CDR1 is SGHAT and CDR2 is FQNNGV. The CDR3 totals 15 residues. Both TCR beta VDJ combination and CDR3 sequence profiling were carried out. Genomic DNA was the template for this profiling. TCRdb processed the reads anew with MiXCR; each CDR3 protein has one entry. The sample records 200,000 to 250,000 distinct CDR3 sequences, around 32% being singletons. The TCR was taken from a human donor in good health, serving as a control. This chain uses TRBV11-2 with TRBJ1-3, with TRBD1 as a possible D gene (6 bases). Sequenced: sorted CD4+, CD8+, or CD8+CD57+ T cells (not recorded which) from PBMCs. As DNA, the CDR3 is TGTGCCAGCAGCCAGAGGGGGGGGGCTGGAAACACCATATATTTT. Its translation is CASSQRGGAGNTIYF. Together with reference TRBV11-2 and TRBJ1-3, the CDR3 gives the full variable domain: EAGVAQSPRYKIIEKRQSVAFWCNPISGHATLYWYQQILGQGPKLLIQFQNNGVVDDSQLPKDRFSAERLKGVDSTLKIQPAKLEDSAVYLCASSQRGGAGNTIYFGEGSWLTVV.